One sample yielded the 8 T cell receptor beta chains listed below, sequenced in a study of T-cell reconstitution after alpha-beta-depleted transplantation in children. Library preparation (for TCRbeta) was performed with unique molecular identifiers. TCRdb re-called the PCR reads with MiXCR, one entry per CDR3 protein. The table includes just under 350,000 distinct CDR3 sequences, about 16% detected once. Sequences were derived from PBMCs, mostly from graft donor cells, sampled 360 days after TCRalphabeta/CD19-depleted stem cell transplant. The receptors were gathered from a male patient between 2 and 15 years old who had a stem cell transplant for acute lymphoblastic leukemia, so the T cells may come from the graft donor.

This clonotype was counted only a few times. The V call is TRBV12-3 or TRBV12-4, the J call TRBJ2-1, with 9 bases matching TRBD1. J was trimmed by 2 bases and V by 6 bases; bases with no gene match: 5. This CDR3 region has 15 residues. In nucleotides, the CDR3 is TGTGCCAGCAGATCCGGGACAGGGCCCTACAATGAGCAGTTCTTC. It translates to CASRSGTGPYNEQFF.

V gene TRBV6-1 combines with J gene TRBJ2-2; 9 bases are a match to TRBD1. The germline CDR1 and CDR2 sequences are MNHNS and SASEGT. The CDR3 extends over 18 amino acids. V lost 7 bases and J lost 1; bases outside the gene matches: 13. The CDR3 nucleotides read TGTGCCAGCACCTACGCCAGACACAGGGGGCGGAACACCGGGGAGCTGTTTTTT. Protein: CASTYARHRGRNTGELFF.

V and J are TRBV18 and TRBJ2-7, with D uncertain. Trimming took off 2 bases at V and 0 bases at J, with 17 bases between the two ends. The CDR3 has 17 residues. Germline values: CDR1 KGHSH, CDR2 LQKENI. CDR3 sequence reads: CASSPGLYIPTSYEQYF. For the CDR3, the DNA is TGTGCCAGCTCACCAGGGCTCTATATTCCTACCTCCTACGAGCAGTACTTC.

V is TRBV9 and J is TRBJ2-3; a possible D gene is TRBD2 (6 bases). Trimming left V 0 bases short and J 2 bases short, with 10 bases between. CDR1 and CDR2 from the germline V gene are SGDLS and YYNGEE. The CDR3 runs 15 residues. The CDR3 here is CASSVDGGPTDTQYF. Here the CDR3 DNA reads TGTGCCAGCAGCGTAGACGGGGGACCCACAGATACGCAGTATTTT.

The genes are TRBV28 and TRBJ2-1; 8 positions match TRBD1. Germline V gene sequence: CDR1 MDHEN, CDR2 SYDVKM. The CDR3 is made up of 16 amino acids. Trimming cost V 7 bases and J 4 bases; bases outside gene matches: 12. The CDR3 reads CASNFRIGQGYNEQFF. For the CDR3, the DNA is TGTGCCAGCAATTTCCGTATCGGACAGGGATACAATGAGCAGTTCTTC.

This clonotype was seen only a few times. The rearrangement uses TRBV6-1 and TRBJ2-1, with D perhaps matching TRBD1 (5 bases). V gave up 10 bases and J gave up 2 bases, with 18 bases separating them. The CDR3 spans 15 residues. Germline CDR1 is MNHNS and CDR2 is SASEGT. CDR3 sequence reads: CATMHGAYTYNEQFF. CDR3 DNA sequence: TGTGCCACAATGCATGGGGCTTATACCTACAATGAGCAGTTCTTC.

The chain uses TRBV20-1 and TRBJ2-5; maybe TRBD2 (5 bases). Germline V gene sequence: CDR1 DFQATT, CDR2 SNEGSKA (reference sequence). This CDR3 has 16 amino acids. V was clipped by 5 bases and J by 1 base, with 20 bases between them. The CDR3 DNA is TGCAGTGCTTGGAGGATCGGGGTTGAGAGCCAAGAGACCCAGTACTTC. It yields the protein CSAWRIGVESQETQYF.

In this sample, this clonotype turned up a few times. The chain joins TRBV4-1 to TRBJ2-3, with TRBD2 identical over 10 bases. CDR1 and CDR2 from the germline V gene are MGHRA and YSYEKL. The trim removed 3 bases at V and 4 bases at J, leaving 10 bases unmatched. There are 17 residues in the CDR3. In DNA form, the CDR3 reads TGCGCCAGCAGCCACCCGATGACTAGCGGGTTCGCAGATACGCAGTATTTT. Translating it yields CASSHPMTSGFADTQYF.